This T cell receptor beta chain appears in the sequencing data of a study of low-dose radiotherapy and immunotherapy resistance in tumors. Across the whole study: Each two-week cycle included intravenous cyclophosphamide 200 mg/m2, given one day before radiation and immunotherapy. Aspirin 300 mg, taken orally and daily, was given to patients for four cycles from cycle 1 day 1.

Alpha and beta chains were covered, as first-strand cDNA relied on TRAV- and TRBV-specific primers. PCR amplification of the TCRs was performed with Phusion for 20 to 25 PCR cycles, and it relied on a constant-region primer together with a V-primer adapter. TCRdb called the reads again in MiXCR, with one record for every CDR3 protein. The profile shows tens of thousands of distinct CDR3 sequences, 9.4% of them singletons. In this sample, this clonotype turned up many times. The CDR3 has 15 amino acids. Looked up from germline, CDR1 is MNHEY and CDR2 is SVGAGI. Germline trimming cut 6 bases from V and 0 bases from J; bases unmatched to any gene: 4. Described time point: before trial treatment. It was nivolumab, ipilimumab, aspirin, low-dose cyclophosphamide and low-dose radiotherapy that donors received.

The genes are TRBV6-5 and TRBJ2-3; 9 bases match TRBD1. This sequence was found in a male donor with prostate cancer. The sample was PBMCs, taken before treatment. The CDR3 bases are TGTGCCAGCAGAGCCGGGACAGGGAGCACAGATACGCAGTATTTT. It specifies CASRAGTGSTDTQYF.